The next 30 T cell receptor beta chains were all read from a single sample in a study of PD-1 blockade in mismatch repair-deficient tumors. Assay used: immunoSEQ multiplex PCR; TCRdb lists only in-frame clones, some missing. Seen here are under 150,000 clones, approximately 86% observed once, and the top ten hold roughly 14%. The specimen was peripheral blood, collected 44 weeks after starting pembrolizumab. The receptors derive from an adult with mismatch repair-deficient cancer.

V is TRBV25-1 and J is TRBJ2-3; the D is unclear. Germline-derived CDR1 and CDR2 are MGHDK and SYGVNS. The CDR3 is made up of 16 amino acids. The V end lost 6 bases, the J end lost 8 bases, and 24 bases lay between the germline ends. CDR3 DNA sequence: TGTGCCAGCAGGGGTGGTTCGGGTGTGGAAGGCGGTACGCAGTATTTT. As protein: CASRGGSGVEGGTQYF.

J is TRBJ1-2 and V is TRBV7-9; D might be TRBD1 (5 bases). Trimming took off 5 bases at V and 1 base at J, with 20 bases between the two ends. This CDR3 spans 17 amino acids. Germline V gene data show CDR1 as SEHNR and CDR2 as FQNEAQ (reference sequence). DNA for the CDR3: TGTGCCAGCAGCGCCTCGGGGGGGGGAGTGATTAACTATGGCTACACCTTC. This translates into CASSASGGGVINYGYTF.

CDR3 sequence (DNA): TGTGCCTGGAGTCACCAAGACTACAGGGGGCGCGATATCGCTGAAGCTTTCTTT. Translating gives CAWSHQDYRGRDIAEAFF. The V gene is TRBV30, the J gene TRBJ1-1; 9 positions agree with TRBD1. Trimming removed 2 bases from V and 6 bases from J; junction bases left unmatched: 19. The CDR3 length is 18 residues. Germline loops: CDR1 GTSNPN, CDR2 SVGIG (reference sequence).

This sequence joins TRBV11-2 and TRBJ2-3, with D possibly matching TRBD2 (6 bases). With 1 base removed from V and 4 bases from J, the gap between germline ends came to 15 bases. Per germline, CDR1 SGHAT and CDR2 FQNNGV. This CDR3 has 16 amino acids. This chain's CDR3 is CASSLGIGSGADTQYF. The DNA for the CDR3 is TGTGCCAGCAGCTTAGGGATCGGGAGTGGGGCAGATACGCAGTATTTT. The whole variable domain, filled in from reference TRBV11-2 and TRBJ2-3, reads EAGVAQSPRYKIIEKRQSVAFWCNPISGHATLYWYQQILGQGPKLLIQFQNNGVVDDSQLPKDRFSAERLKGVDSTLKIQPAKLEDSAVYLCASSLGIGSGADTQYFGPGTRLTVL.

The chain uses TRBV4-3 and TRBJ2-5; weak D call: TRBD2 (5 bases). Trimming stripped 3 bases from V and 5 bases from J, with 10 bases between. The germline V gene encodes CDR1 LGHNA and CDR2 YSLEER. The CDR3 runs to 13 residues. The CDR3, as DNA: TGCGCCAGCAGCCAGAGCCGAGGGGAGACCCAGTACTTC. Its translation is CASSQSRGETQYF.

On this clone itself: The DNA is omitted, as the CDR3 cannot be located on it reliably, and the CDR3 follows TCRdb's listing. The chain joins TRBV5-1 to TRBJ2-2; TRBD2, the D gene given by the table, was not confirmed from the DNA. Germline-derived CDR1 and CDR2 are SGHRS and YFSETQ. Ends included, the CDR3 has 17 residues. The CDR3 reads CASSPPGQGGTPGSCFF.

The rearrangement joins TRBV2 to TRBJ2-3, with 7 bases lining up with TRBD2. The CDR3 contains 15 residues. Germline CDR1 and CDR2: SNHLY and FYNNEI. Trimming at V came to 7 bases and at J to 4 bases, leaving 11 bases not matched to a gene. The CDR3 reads CASKRSSGSADTQYF. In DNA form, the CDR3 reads TGTGCCAGCAAGAGGTCTAGCGGTTCGGCAGATACGCAGTATTTT.

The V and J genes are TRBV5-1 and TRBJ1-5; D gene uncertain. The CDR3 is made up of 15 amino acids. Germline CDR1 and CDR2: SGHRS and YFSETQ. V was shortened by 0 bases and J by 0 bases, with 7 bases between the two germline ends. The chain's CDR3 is CASSLDGDSNQPQHF. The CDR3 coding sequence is TGCGCCAGCAGCTTGGATGGGGATAGCAATCAGCCCCAGCATTTT.

Here the CDR3 DNA reads TGTGCCATCCGATCAGTACAGGGGTTAGTGTTTTTT. The encoded protein is CAIRSVQGLVFF. The chain has TRBV10-3 and TRBJ2-2, with TRBD1 matching over 7 bases. Germline V gene lookup returns CDR1 ENHRY and CDR2 SYGVKD. The CDR3 extends over 12 amino acids. Losses at the gene ends were 8 bases for V and 15 bases for J; bases not matched to a gene: 12.

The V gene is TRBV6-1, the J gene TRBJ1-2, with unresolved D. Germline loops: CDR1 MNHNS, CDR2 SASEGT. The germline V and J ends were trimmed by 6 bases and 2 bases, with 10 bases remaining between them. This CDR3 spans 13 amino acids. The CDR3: CASSDGGNYGYTF. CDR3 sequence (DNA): TGTGCCAGCAGCGACGGCGGGAACTATGGCTACACCTTC.

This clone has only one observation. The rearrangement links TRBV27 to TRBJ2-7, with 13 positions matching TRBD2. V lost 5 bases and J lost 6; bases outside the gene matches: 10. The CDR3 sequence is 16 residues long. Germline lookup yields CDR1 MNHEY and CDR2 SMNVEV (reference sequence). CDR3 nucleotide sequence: TGTGCCAGCAGTCCCGGGACTAGCGGGGCGACCGGCGAGCAGTACTTC. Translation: CASSPGTSGATGEQYF.

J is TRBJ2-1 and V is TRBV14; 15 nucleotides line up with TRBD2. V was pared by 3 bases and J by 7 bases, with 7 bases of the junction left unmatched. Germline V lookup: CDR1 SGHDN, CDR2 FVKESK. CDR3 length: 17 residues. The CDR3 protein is CASSQTAGTSGRNEQFF. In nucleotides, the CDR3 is TGTGCCAGCAGCCAGACCGCCGGGACTAGCGGGAGGAATGAGCAGTTCTTC.

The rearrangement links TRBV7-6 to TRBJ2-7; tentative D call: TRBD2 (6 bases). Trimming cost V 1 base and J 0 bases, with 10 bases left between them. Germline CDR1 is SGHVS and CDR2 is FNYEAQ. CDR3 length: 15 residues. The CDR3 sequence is CASSLEPGSSYEQYF. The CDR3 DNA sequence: TGTGCCAGCAGCTTAGAGCCCGGGAGCTCCTACGAGCAGTACTTC. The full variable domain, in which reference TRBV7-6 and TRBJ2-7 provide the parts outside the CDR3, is GAGVSQSPRYKVTKRGQDVALRCDPISGHVSLYWYRQALGQGPEFLTYFNYEAQQDKSGLPNDRFSAERPEGSISTLTIQRTEQRDSAMYRCASSLEPGSSYEQYFGPGTRLTVT.

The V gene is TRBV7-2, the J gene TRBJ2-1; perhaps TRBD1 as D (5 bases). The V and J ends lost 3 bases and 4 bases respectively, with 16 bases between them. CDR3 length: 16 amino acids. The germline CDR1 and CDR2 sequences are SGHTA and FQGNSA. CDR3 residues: CASSLEQAAWYNEQFF. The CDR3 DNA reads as TGTGCCAGCAGCTTGGAACAGGCGGCTTGGTACAATGAGCAGTTCTTC.

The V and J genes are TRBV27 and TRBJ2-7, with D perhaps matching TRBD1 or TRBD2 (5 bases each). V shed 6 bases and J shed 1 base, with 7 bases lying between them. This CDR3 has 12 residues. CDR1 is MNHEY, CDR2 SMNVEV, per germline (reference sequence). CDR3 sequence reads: CASRGDSYEQYF. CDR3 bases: TGTGCCAGCAGGGGGGATTCCTACGAGCAGTACTTC.

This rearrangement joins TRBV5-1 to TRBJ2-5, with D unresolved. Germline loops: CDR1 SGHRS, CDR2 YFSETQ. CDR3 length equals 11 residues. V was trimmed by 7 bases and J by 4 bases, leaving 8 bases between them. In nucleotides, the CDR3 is TGCGCCAGCGCACATCGAGAGACCCAGTACTTC. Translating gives CASAHRETQYF.

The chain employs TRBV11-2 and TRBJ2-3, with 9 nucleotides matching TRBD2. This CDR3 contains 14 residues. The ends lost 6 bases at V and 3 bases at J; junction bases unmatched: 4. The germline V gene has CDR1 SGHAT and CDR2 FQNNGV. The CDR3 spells CASRRGGGTDTQYF. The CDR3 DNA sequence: TGTGCCAGCAGACGCGGGGGGGGGACAGATACGCAGTATTTT.

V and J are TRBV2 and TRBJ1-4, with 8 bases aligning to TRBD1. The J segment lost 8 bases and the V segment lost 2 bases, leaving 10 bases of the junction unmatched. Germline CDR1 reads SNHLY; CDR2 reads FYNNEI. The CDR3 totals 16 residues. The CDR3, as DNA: TGTGCCAGCAGTGAACTAGGCGGGACAGGAGGAGAAAAACTGTTTTTT. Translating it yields CASSELGGTGGEKLFF.

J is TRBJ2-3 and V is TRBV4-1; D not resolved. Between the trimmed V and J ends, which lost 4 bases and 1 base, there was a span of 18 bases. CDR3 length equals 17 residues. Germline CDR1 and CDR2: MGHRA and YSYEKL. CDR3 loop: CASSPMPPAVGTDTQYF. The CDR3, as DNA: TGCGCCAGCAGCCCCATGCCCCCGGCAGTTGGCACAGATACGCAGTATTTT.

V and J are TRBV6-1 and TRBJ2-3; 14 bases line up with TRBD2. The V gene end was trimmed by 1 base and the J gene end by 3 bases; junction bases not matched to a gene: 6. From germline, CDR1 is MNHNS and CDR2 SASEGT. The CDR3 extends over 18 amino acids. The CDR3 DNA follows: TGTGCCAGCAGTGAAGGGGGGACTAGCGGGAGTGGGACAGATACGCAGTATTTT. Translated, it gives CASSEGGTSGSGTDTQYF.

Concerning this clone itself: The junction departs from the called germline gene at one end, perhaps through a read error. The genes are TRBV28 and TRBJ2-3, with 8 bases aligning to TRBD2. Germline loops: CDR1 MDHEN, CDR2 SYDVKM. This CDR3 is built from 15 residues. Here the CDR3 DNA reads TGTGCCAGCACCTTTAATGCGCGCGGGATAGCGGGACTCGATTTT. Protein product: CASTFNARGIAGLDF.

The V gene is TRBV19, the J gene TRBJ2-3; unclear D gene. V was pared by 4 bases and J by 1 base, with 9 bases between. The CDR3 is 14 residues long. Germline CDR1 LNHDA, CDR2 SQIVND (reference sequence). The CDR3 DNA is TGTGCCAGTAGTACCCTGGCTGGCACAGATACGCAGTATTTT. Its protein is CASSTLAGTDTQYF.

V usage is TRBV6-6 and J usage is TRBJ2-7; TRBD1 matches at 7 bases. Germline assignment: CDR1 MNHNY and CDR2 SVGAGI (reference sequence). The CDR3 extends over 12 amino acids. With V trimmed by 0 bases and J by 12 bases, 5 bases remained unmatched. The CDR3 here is CASSYSYRGLYF. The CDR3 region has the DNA TGTGCCAGCAGTTACTCCTACAGGGGTCTGTACTTC.

The CDR3 reads CATPASRFNMPSGANVLTF. CDR3 bases: TGTGCCACCCCAGCTTCCCGTTTTAATATGCCCTCTGGGGCCAACGTCCTGACTTTC. The chain uses TRBV7-9 and TRBJ2-6; D remains unclear. CDR1 and CDR2 from the germline V gene are SEHNR and FQNEAQ (reference sequence). Deletions cut 10 bases from V and 0 bases from J, with 25 bases between. There are 19 residues in the CDR3.

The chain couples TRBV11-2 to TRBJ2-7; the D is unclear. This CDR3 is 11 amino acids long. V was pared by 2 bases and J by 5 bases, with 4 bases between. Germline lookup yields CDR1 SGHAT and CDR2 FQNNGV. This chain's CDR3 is CASSLSHEQYF. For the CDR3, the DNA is TGTGCCAGCAGCTTATCCCACGAGCAGTACTTC.

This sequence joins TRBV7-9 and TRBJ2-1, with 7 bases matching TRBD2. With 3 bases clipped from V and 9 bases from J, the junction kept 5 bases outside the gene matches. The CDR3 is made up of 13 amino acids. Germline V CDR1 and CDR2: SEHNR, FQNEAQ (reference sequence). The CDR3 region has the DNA TGTGCCAGCAGCTTGGGAGGGCCGGGTGAGCAGTTCTTC. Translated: CASSLGGPGEQFF.

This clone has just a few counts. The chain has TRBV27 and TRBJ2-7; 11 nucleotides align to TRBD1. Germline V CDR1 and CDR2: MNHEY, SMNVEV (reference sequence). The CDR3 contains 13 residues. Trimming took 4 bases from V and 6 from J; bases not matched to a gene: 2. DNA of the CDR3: TGTGCCAGCAGTTGGGGACAGGGGGGCGAGCAGTACTTC. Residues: CASSWGQGGEQYF.

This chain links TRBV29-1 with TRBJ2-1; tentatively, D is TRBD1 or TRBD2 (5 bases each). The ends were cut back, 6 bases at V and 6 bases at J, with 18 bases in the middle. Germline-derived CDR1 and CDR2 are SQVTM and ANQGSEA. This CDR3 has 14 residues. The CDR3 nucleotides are TGCAGCGTAGTACCGGATGGGACCCCCAATGAGCAGTTCTTC. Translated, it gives CSVVPDGTPNEQFF.

This chain's CDR3 is CASSSPGPTQYF. The CDR3 coding sequence is TGTGCCAGCAGTTCGCCGGGACCAACGCAGTATTTT. The rearrangement joins TRBV27 to TRBJ2-3; D possibly uses TRBD1 or TRBD2 (5 bases each). Germline V lookup: CDR1 MNHEY, CDR2 SMNVEV (reference sequence). V was trimmed by 4 bases and J by 9 bases, leaving 11 bases between them. The CDR3 has 12 amino acids.

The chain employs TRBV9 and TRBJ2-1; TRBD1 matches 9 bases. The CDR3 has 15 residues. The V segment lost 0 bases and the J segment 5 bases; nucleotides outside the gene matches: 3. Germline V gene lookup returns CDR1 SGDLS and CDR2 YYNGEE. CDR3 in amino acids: CASSVEGQGHNEQFF. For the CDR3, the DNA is TGTGCCAGCAGCGTAGAGGGACAGGGCCACAATGAGCAGTTCTTC. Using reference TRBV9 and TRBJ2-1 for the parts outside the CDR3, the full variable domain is DSGVTQTPKHLITATGQRVTLRCSPRSGDLSVYWYQQSLDQGLQFLIQYYNGEERAKGNILERFSAQQFPDLHSELNLSSLELGDSALYFCASSVEGQGHNEQFFGPGTRLTVL.